This entry is about one TCR beta chain. Germline CDR1 SGHRS, CDR2 YFSETQ. Losses at the gene ends were 4 bases for V and 5 bases for J; bases not matched to a gene: 6. The CDR3 contains 14 residues. The sample originates from a study of low-dose radiotherapy and immunotherapy resistance in tumors. Time point specified: before trial treatment. Every donor was treated with nivolumab, ipilimumab, aspirin, low-dose cyclophosphamide and also low-dose radiotherapy. Primers targeting TRAV and TRBV primed first-strand cDNA, covering alpha and beta chains. The TCRs were subjected to amplification over 20 PCR cycles employing a constant-region primer in conjunction with a V-primer adapter. Each CDR3 protein is one row after TCRdb ran MiXCR on the reads. This table holds around 64,000 distinct CDR3 sequences, more than 25% found once.

The source was PBMCs, collected before treatment. This TCR was sampled from a male donor with rectosigmoid adenocarcinoma. This chain joins TRBV5-1 and TRBJ2-1, with 7 bases identical to TRBD1. CDR3 coding DNA: TGCGCCAGCAGCGTCCGGGACAGACACAATGAGCAGTTCTTC. Translating gives CASSVRDRHNEQFF.